Below, 18 T cell receptor beta chains from the same sample are listed, as sequenced in a study of cytomegalovirus exposure and HLA in healthy donors. Use of 60 Vbeta and 13 Jbeta primers characterized the PCR. Sequencing was performed with immunoSEQ multiplex PCR; in TCRdb, only in-frame clones are kept and a portion is missing. The sample includes 100,000 to 120,000 clones, around 88% of them seen just once. Source material: PBMCs. Every receptor here comes from a man in his forties in good health and CMV-seronegative.

The chain employs TRBV2 and TRBJ1-5, with 8 bases identical to TRBD1. The germline CDR1 and CDR2 sequences are SNHLY and FYNNEI. V was pared by 6 bases and J by 2 bases, with 3 bases of the junction left unmatched. The length of the CDR3 is 14 residues. As DNA, the CDR3 is TGTGCCAGCAGCGCGGACAGGGGCAATCAGCCCCAGCATTTT. Its translation is CASSADRGNQPQHF. The variable domain in full, completed from reference TRBV2 and TRBJ1-5, reads EPEVTQTPSHQVTQMGQEVILRCVPISNHLYFYWYRQILGQKVEFLVSFYNNEISEKSEIFDDQFSVERPDGSNFTLKIRSTKLEDSAMYFCASSADRGNQPQHFGDGTRLSIL.

The J gene is TRBJ2-2, the V gene TRBV27; TRBD1 is a possible D gene (6 bases). The V end lost 8 bases, the J end lost 0 bases, and 10 bases lay between the germline ends. The germline V gene has CDR1 MNHEY and CDR2 SMNVEV (reference sequence). The CDR3 runs to 14 residues. In nucleotides, the CDR3 is TGTGCCAGCGGGGACAACTCGAACACCGGGGAGCTGTTTTTT. Translation gives CASGDNSNTGELFF.

V usage is TRBV5-1 and J usage is TRBJ2-1; tentative D call: TRBD1 (6 bases). In germline, CDR1 is SGHRS, CDR2 YFSETQ. The CDR3 covers 14 residues. V was pared by 3 bases and J by 9 bases, with 16 bases between. CDR3 amino acids: CASSWTAEGTEQFF. The CDR3 nucleotides are TGCGCCAGCAGCTGGACAGCCGAGGGAACTGAGCAGTTCTTC. The full variable domain, completed using reference TRBV5-1 and TRBJ2-1, is KAGVTQTPRYLIKTRGQQVTLSCSPISGHRSVSWYQQTPGQGLQFLFEYFSETQRNKGNFPGRFSGRQFSNSRSEMNVSTLELGDSALYLCASSWTAEGTEQFFGPGTRLTVL.

This rearrangement joins TRBV7-9 to TRBJ1-2, with D possibly being TRBD1 (5 bases). CDR1 SEHNR and CDR2 FQNEAQ come from the germline V gene (reference sequence). The CDR3 totals 12 residues. V was shortened by 5 bases and J by 4 bases, with 8 bases between the two germline ends. This CDR3 is CASSDGGYGYTF. CDR3 DNA: TGTGCCAGCAGCGACGGGGGCTATGGCTACACCTTC.

V and J are TRBV5-4 and TRBJ1-2; TRBD1 aligns across 11 bases. Trimming at V came to 5 bases and at J to 5 bases, leaving 14 bases not matched to a gene. The CDR3 is 17 amino acids. Germline V gives CDR1 SGHNT, CDR2 YYREEE (reference sequence). CDR3 residues: CASRPAGTGQGAYGYTF. CDR3 coding DNA: TGTGCCAGCAGACCTGCGGGGACTGGACAGGGGGCTTATGGCTACACCTTC.

The chain links TRBV7-9 to TRBJ1-2; a weak D match, TRBD1 (6 bases). There are 12 residues in the CDR3. V lost 5 bases to trimming and J lost 8 bases, with 12 bases between them. Per the germline V gene, CDR1 is SEHNR and CDR2 is FQNEAQ (reference sequence). The DNA for the CDR3 is TGTGCCAGCAGCCAAGGACAGCTGGGCTACACCTTC. Translated, it gives CASSQGQLGYTF. Full variable domain (outside the CDR3, taken from reference TRBV7-9 and TRBJ1-2): DTGVSQNPRHKITKRGQNVTFRCDPISEHNRLYWYRQTLGQGPEFLTYFQNEAQLEKSRLLSDRFSAERPKGSFSTLEIQRTEQGDSAMYLCASSQGQLGYTFGSGTRLTVV.

This clone was counted a single time. This chain uses TRBV9 with TRBJ1-2, with D possibly matching TRBD1 (6 bases). V was clipped by 2 bases and J by 1 base, with 15 bases between them. In germline, CDR1 is SGDLS, CDR2 YYNGEE. The CDR3 covers 16 residues. The CDR3: CASSVAPDSLNYGYTF. CDR3 DNA: TGTGCCAGCAGCGTCGCACCGGACAGCCTTAACTATGGCTACACCTTC. The variable domain in full, completed from reference TRBV9 and TRBJ1-2, reads DSGVTQTPKHLITATGQRVTLRCSPRSGDLSVYWYQQSLDQGLQFLIQYYNGEERAKGNILERFSAQQFPDLHSELNLSSLELGDSALYFCASSVAPDSLNYGYTFGSGTRLTVV.

V is TRBV19 and J is TRBJ1-1; 7 bases agree with TRBD1. Germline CDR1 is LNHDA and CDR2 is SQIVND (reference sequence). The CDR3 spans 14 residues. J gave up 10 bases and V 5 bases, and 13 bases lay outside the gene matches. The CDR3 protein is CASSVRDSQNGAFF. For the CDR3, the DNA is TGTGCCAGTAGTGTCCGGGACAGCCAAAACGGAGCTTTCTTT.

The J gene is TRBJ1-6, the V gene TRBV7-6; D gene unclear. The V and J ends lost 5 bases and 6 bases respectively, with 17 bases between them. CDR3 size: 16 residues. Per germline, CDR1 SGHVS and CDR2 FNYEAQ. The CDR3 spells CASSPLSAEGNSPLHF. CDR3 coding DNA: TGTGCCAGCAGCCCCCTTTCGGCGGAGGGTAATTCACCCCTCCACTTT.

This sequence joins TRBV18 and TRBJ1-4, with TRBD1 matching over 7 bases. J lost 0 bases, V lost 4 bases, and 2 bases had no gene match. This CDR3 spans 15 amino acids. The germline gives CDR1 KGHSH, CDR2 LQKENI. The CDR3 sequence is CASSRQGTTNEKLFF. The CDR3, as DNA: TGTGCCAGCTCACGACAGGGTACAACTAATGAAAAACTGTTTTTT.

This clone was picked up a small number of times. The V call is TRBV5-4, the J call TRBJ1-3; D not certain. Germline values: CDR1 SGHNT, CDR2 YYREEE (reference sequence). Deletions cut 2 bases from V and 0 bases from J, with 6 bases between. The CDR3 extends over 14 amino acids. The CDR3 DNA reads TGTGCCAGCAGCTTTCGGGACTCTGGAAACACCATATATTTT. Its translation is CASSFRDSGNTIYF.

The gene calls are TRBV15 and TRBJ1-3; D is possibly TRBD1 (5 bases). V was shortened by 5 bases and J by 2 bases, with 7 bases between the two germline ends. In germline, CDR1 is LNHNV, CDR2 YYDKDF (reference sequence). The CDR3 extends over 13 amino acids. CDR3 in DNA: TGTGCCACCAGCCTAGGGGCTGGAAACACCATATATTTT. This gives the protein CATSLGAGNTIYF.

The rearrangement uses TRBV4-3 and TRBJ2-7; D remains unclear. V lost 1 base, J lost 7 bases, and 11 bases lay in between. Germline-derived CDR1 and CDR2 are LGHNA and YSLEER. The CDR3 contains 13 residues. Here the CDR3 DNA reads TGCGCCAGCAGCCAAGCCCCAACTTGGGAGCAGTACTTC. Its protein product is CASSQAPTWEQYF.

The chain couples TRBV2 to TRBJ1-6; TRBD1 agrees at 8 bases. The CDR3 sequence is 15 residues long. V trimming: 4 bases; J trimming: 3 bases; junction bases outside the gene matches: 2. The V gene's germline CDR1 is SNHLY and CDR2 FYNNEI. The CDR3 here is CASSVTGDYNSPLHF. Here the CDR3 DNA reads TGTGCCAGCAGTGTGACAGGGGACTATAATTCACCCCTCCACTTT.

This chain links TRBV6-1 with TRBJ1-5, with 9 bases fitting TRBD1. V lost 6 bases and J lost 9; bases outside the gene matches: 6. This CDR3 is built from 13 residues. The germline V gene has CDR1 MNHNS and CDR2 SASEGT. CDR3 amino acids: CASSRTGVWPQHF. The CDR3 bases are TGTGCCAGCAGCAGGACAGGGGTATGGCCCCAGCATTTT.

The rearrangement links TRBV11-2 to TRBJ2-2; D perhaps matches TRBD2 (5 bases). The germline CDR1 and CDR2 sequences are SGHAT and FQNNGV. The CDR3 spans 16 residues. V lost 5 bases to trimming and J lost 6 bases, with 19 bases between them. The CDR3 is CASSARSRWGAGELFF. DNA for the CDR3: TGTGCCAGCAGCGCCCGCAGCCGTTGGGGAGCCGGGGAGCTGTTTTTT. The full variable domain, in which reference TRBV11-2 and TRBJ2-2 provide the parts outside the CDR3, is EAGVAQSPRYKIIEKRQSVAFWCNPISGHATLYWYQQILGQGPKLLIQFQNNGVVDDSQLPKDRFSAERLKGVDSTLKIQPAKLEDSAVYLCASSARSRWGAGELFFGEGSRLTVL.

The gene calls are TRBV19 and TRBJ2-6; 8 nucleotides match TRBD2. Trimming cost V 9 bases and J 4 bases; bases outside gene matches: 8. This CDR3 contains 15 residues. The V gene's germline CDR1 is LNHDA and CDR2 SQIVND (reference sequence). The CDR3, as DNA: TGTGCCAGCCGGGAGGGGGTGATAGGGGCCAACGTCCTGACTTTC. Its translation is CASREGVIGANVLTF.

The chain couples TRBV29-1 to TRBJ2-7, with 7 bases identical to TRBD1. Trimming took 6 bases from V and 6 from J; bases not matched to a gene: 11. Germline-derived CDR1 and CDR2 are SQVTM and ANQGSEA. CDR3 length equals 13 residues. CDR3 DNA sequence: TGCAGCGTAGAGGCGACAGGGTTTTCCGAGCAGTACTTC. It encodes CSVEATGFSEQYF.